The T cell receptor beta chain described here comes from a study of T cell responses to AZD1222 COVID-19 vaccine. Study findings and constraints: Regions 160-218 and 743-854 held dominance among vaccine-associated CD4 TCRs, which spanned spike.

Comments on this clone: Antigen unknown.

Generated by immunoSEQ multiplex PCR, the TCRdb table keeps only in-frame clones and is missing some. The sample consists of about 160,000 clones, 88% of them appearing once. Germline CDR1 reads MNHNS; CDR2 reads SASEGT. V lost 3 bases to trimming and J lost 0 bases, with 6 bases between them. This CDR3 comprises 14 residues. The V and J genes are TRBV6-1 and TRBJ2-1; D not certain. This specimen consisted of peripheral blood, obtained on day 0 of AZD1222 vaccination. The TCR was taken from an adult in good health. As DNA, the CDR3 is TGTGCCAGCAGTGATAGATTCTCCTACAATGAGCAGTTCTTC. It yields the protein CASSDRFSYNEQFF.